This T cell receptor (beta chain) was sequenced for a study of blood T cells in healthy people across ages. Study details: Template switching picked up about one barcoded beta molecule for each two T cells.

V was pared by 1 base and J by 5 bases, with 12 bases between. The CDR3 runs 14 residues. In germline, CDR1 is LGHDT, CDR2 YNNKEL (reference sequence). Alongside a J-beta primer mix, a sample-barcoded 5' primer served in a second PCR lasting about 7 to 12 cycles. Each cDNA molecule carried a tag from a template-switch adaptor that contained 12 random nucleotides. TCRdb recomputed calls from the 5' RACE reads with MiXCR, one row per CDR3 protein. The sample holds 1,500,000 or so distinct CDR3 sequences, 59% seen once. The people who gave samples were healthy Caucasians from Russia, aged roughly 6 to 100. Study-wide results and limits: Leaving the PBMCs unsorted stopped any conclusive comparison of naive versus antigen-experienced cells.

This clonotype was recorded a few times. Antigen unknown. Sequencing was performed on blood. This TCR was sampled from a man between 18 and 29 years old in good health. The chain carries TRBV3-1 and TRBJ2-7; weak D call: TRBD2 (5 bases). The CDR3: CASSQVFEGHEQYF. In DNA, the CDR3 is TGTGCCAGCAGCCAAGTTTTTGAGGGCCACGAGCAGTACTTC.